The 17 T cell receptor beta chains below come from one sample, sequenced in a study of shared clonotypes between healthy human individuals (dated by TCRdb to the early 2020s). The method behind the library was the immunoSEQ multiplex PCR assay. TCRdb obtained this table from immuneACCESS and retained in-frame rearrangements with V and J assigned. These tables miss some clones; where compared with another copy, unresolved V genes account for less than half of the shortfall, and the remainder is unexplained. The sample profile shows around 2.1 million clones; under 95% of them were found once. The ten largest clones capture more than 1.5% of the sample. For the CD8 naive samples, CD45RO-negative cells were positively selected for CCR7, yielding a CD45RA+CCR7+ population from which TemRA cells were excluded. Sample: naive CD8+ T cells from PBMCs. The cell subset or site label, read with the paper, signifies: CD45RA+CCR7+. All receptors come from a man aged 18 to 29 in good health. Some clones in this sample may be carry-over from other donors' samples.

This clone was observed a few times. The same CDR3 also results from other DNA sequences found in this sample. The CDR3 DNA reads as TGCAGCGTTGCACTGAACACTGAAGCTTTCTTT. It translates to CSVALNTEAFF. The V call is TRBV29-1, the J call TRBJ1-1; unclear D gene. The CDR3 extends over 11 amino acids. Trimming stripped 4 bases from V and 0 bases from J, with 3 bases between. Germline V gene lookup returns CDR1 SQVTM and CDR2 ANQGSEA.

V is TRBV6-4 and J is TRBJ2-2, with TRBD1 as a possible D gene (5 bases). CDR3 length equals 15 residues. V was shortened by 3 bases and J by 6 bases, with 14 bases between the two germline ends. CDR1 is MRHNA and CDR2 is SNTAGT in the germline V gene. The CDR3, as DNA: TGTGCCAGCAGTGAGACACCGGTGGGGCCCGGGGAGCTGTTTTTT. This sequence encodes CASSETPVGPGELFF.

The chain has TRBV7-9 and TRBJ2-3; no definite D call. Germline V lookup: CDR1 SEHNR, CDR2 FQNEAQ (reference sequence). Trimming removed 0 bases at V and 2 bases at J, with 9 bases between. There are 15 residues in the CDR3. The CDR3: CASSLASENTDTQYF. The DNA of the CDR3 is TGTGCCAGCAGCTTAGCATCAGAGAACACAGATACGCAGTATTTT.

Concerning this clone itself: Sequence at one end of the junction differs from germline and may be a read error. V and J are TRBV5-6 and TRBJ1-2, with no clear D. CDR3 size: 11 residues. From germline, CDR1 is SGHDT and CDR2 YYEEEE. In nucleotides, the CDR3 is TGTGCCAGCAGCTTGGGGGTCCTGACGGTCTTC. Translation: CASSLGVLTVF.

The chain combines TRBV11-2 with TRBJ2-7; the match to TRBD2 covers 8 bases. Germline V gives CDR1 SGHAT, CDR2 FQNNGV. The CDR3 runs to 14 residues. V shed 3 bases and J 6 bases; nucleotides not matched to a gene: 7. The CDR3 reads CASSLLLAGLEQYF. The DNA of the CDR3 is TGTGCCAGCAGCTTGCTGTTAGCGGGACTCGAGCAGTACTTC.

The rearrangement links TRBV25-1 to TRBJ1-2; D is possibly TRBD1 (5 bases). V was pared by 9 bases and J by 0 bases, with 11 bases between. The CDR3 runs 13 residues. The germline CDR1 and CDR2 sequences are MGHDK and SYGVNS. The CDR3 sequence is CASVGAPNYGYTF. As DNA, the CDR3 is TGTGCCAGTGTAGGGGCCCCTAACTATGGCTACACCTTC.

The chain recombines TRBV6-4 with TRBJ2-1, with 8 bases identical to TRBD1. CDR3 length equals 13 residues. V dropped 2 bases and J dropped 9; count of bases not matched to a gene: 3. Germline V gene lookup returns CDR1 MRHNA and CDR2 SNTAGT. The CDR3 is CASSDDRGGEQFF. The CDR3 region has the DNA TGTGCCAGCAGTGACGACAGGGGAGGTGAGCAGTTCTTC.

This sequence joins TRBV7-9 and TRBJ2-5; no clear D gene. Per the germline V gene, CDR1 is SEHNR and CDR2 is FQNEAQ (reference sequence). V gave up 3 bases and J gave up 1 base, with 15 bases separating them. CDR3 length: 16 amino acids. The CDR3 region is CASSFLQWAAQETQYF. The CDR3 DNA is TGTGCCAGCAGCTTTCTACAATGGGCAGCCCAAGAGACCCAGTACTTC.

There are a few counts of this clone. The V and J genes are TRBV2 and TRBJ2-7; 8 nucleotides match TRBD1. V shed 7 bases and J 0 bases; nucleotides not matched to a gene: 2. Looked up from germline, CDR1 is SNHLY and CDR2 is FYNNEI. The CDR3 runs to 13 residues. CDR3 sequence reads: CASIGQGSYEQYF. CDR3 bases: TGTGCCAGCATTGGACAGGGCTCCTACGAGCAGTACTTC.

This chain uses TRBV13 with TRBJ1-5; maybe TRBD1 (5 bases). V lost 5 bases and J lost 7, with 12 bases in between. The CDR3 extends over 13 amino acids. Germline CDR1 and CDR2: PRHDT and FYEKMQ (reference sequence). CDR3 loop: CASSGTPGQPQHF. The CDR3 DNA sequence: TGTGCCAGCAGCGGGACCCCCGGGCAGCCCCAGCATTTT.

The rearrangement joins TRBV4-2 to TRBJ2-7; D gene unclear. Germline V gene lookup returns CDR1 LGHNA and CDR2 YNFKEQ. V shed 5 bases and J shed 0 bases, with 8 bases lying between them. The CDR3 is made up of 13 amino acids. This CDR3 is CASSFSGSYEQYF. In nucleotides, the CDR3 is TGTGCCAGCAGCTTTAGTGGCTCCTACGAGCAGTACTTC.

J is TRBJ2-5 and V is TRBV19; D not resolved. In germline, CDR1 is LNHDA, CDR2 SQIVND (reference sequence). V was cut by 1 base and J by 5 bases, with 11 bases left in between. The CDR3 loop spans 14 amino acids. CDR3: CASSIATIRETQYF. CDR3 coding DNA: TGTGCCAGTAGTATAGCCACTATTAGGGAGACCCAGTACTTC. Supplemented by reference TRBV19 and TRBJ2-5, the full variable domain reads DGGITQSPKYLFRKEGQNVTLSCEQNLNHDAMYWYRQDPGQGLRLIYYSQIVNDFQKGDIAEGYSVSREKKESFPLTVTSAQKNPTAFYLCASSIATIRETQYFGPGTRLLVL.

DNA of the CDR3: TGTGCCATCAGTGACGACTACGAGCAGTACTTC. It yields the protein CAISDDYEQYF. The V gene is TRBV10-3, the J gene TRBJ2-7; D is uncertain. Trimming shortened V by 3 bases and J by 3 bases, and 3 bases separated the two germline ends. Germline CDR1 is ENHRY and CDR2 is SYGVKD. This CDR3 is 11 amino acids long.

The chain combines TRBV4-2 with TRBJ1-1; maybe TRBD1 (6 bases). The CDR3 runs to 14 residues. Trimming cost V 0 bases and J 7 bases, with 12 bases left between them. The germline V gene has CDR1 LGHNA and CDR2 YNFKEQ. The CDR3: CASSQDAGEGEAFF. As DNA, the CDR3 is TGTGCCAGCAGCCAAGATGCAGGGGAAGGTGAAGCTTTCTTT.

This chain uses TRBV5-1 with TRBJ2-7; TRBD2 agrees at 8 bases. The germline V gene encodes CDR1 SGHRS and CDR2 YFSETQ. V gave up 7 bases and J gave up 5 bases; unmatched junction bases: 8. The CDR3 extends over 13 amino acids. CDR3 bases: TGCGCCAGCGGAAAGCGGGAGTCCCACGAGCAGTACTTC. Its protein product is CASGKRESHEQYF.

The chain recombines TRBV4-1 with TRBJ2-2, with D possibly matching TRBD1 (5 bases). Deletions cut 3 bases from V and 0 bases from J, with 11 bases between. CDR3 length: 16 amino acids. The germline V gene has CDR1 MGHRA and CDR2 YSYEKL. CDR3 nucleotide sequence: TGCGCCAGCAGCCATAGCAGGGCGGCGAACACCGGGGAGCTGTTTTTT. This codes for CASSHSRAANTGELFF.

CDR3 coding DNA: TGTGCCAGCAAGATGGGGACAAACTATGGCTACACCTTC. Its protein product is CASKMGTNYGYTF. The genes are TRBV7-9 and TRBJ1-2, with D tentatively TRBD1 (6 bases). The CDR3 runs to 13 residues. The V end lost 7 bases, the J end lost 2 bases, and 11 bases lay between the germline ends. Germline CDR1 SEHNR, CDR2 FQNEAQ (reference sequence). Looking up the rest from reference TRBV7-9 and TRBJ1-2 gives the full variable domain: DTGVSQNPRHKITKRGQNVTFRCDPISEHNRLYWYRQTLGQGPEFLTYFQNEAQLEKSRLLSDRFSAERPKGSFSTLEIQRTEQGDSAMYLCASKMGTNYGYTFGSGTRLTVV.